This TCR beta chain is from a study of shared clonotypes between healthy human individuals. Background on the study: Donors were two women and a few men aged 18 to 49. Findings and caveats of the study: Clonotype sharing levels among donors were expected to vary with sequencing depth.

In regard to this clone: Its antigen is undetermined.

Naive-designated CD8 cells lacked CD45RO, were positively enriched for CCR7, and omitted terminally differentiated effector memory CD45RA+ cells. Assay: immunoSEQ multiplex PCR; the TCRdb copy retains only in-frame clones and omits some. The sample lists almost 700,000 clones, about 90% occurring once. V was pared by 5 bases and J by 0 bases, with 14 bases between. The CDR3 runs 17 residues. Looked up from germline, CDR1 is MDHEN and CDR2 is SYDVKM. The sample was naive CD8+ T cells sorted from blood. This rearrangement joins TRBV28 to TRBJ2-6, with a tentative D call TRBD1 (6 bases). This sequence was found in a man aged 30 to 39 in good health. CDR3 DNA sequence: TGTGCCAGCAGTCCTTTGGACAGAGACTCTGGGGCCAACGTCCTGACTTTC. Protein product: CASSPLDRDSGANVLTF.